This TCR beta chain was captured by sequencing in a study of cytomegalovirus exposure and HLA in healthy donors. General observations from the study: Versus the roughly 690-donor mean, an Asian-associated ancestry cluster reportedly showed fewer N-insertions in a later analysis.

The study ran its PCR with 60 Vbeta and 13 Jbeta primers. TCRdb keeps only in-frame clones here, not all; method: immunoSEQ multiplex PCR. This table holds under 300,000 clones, almost 85% found once. Note on this clone: Antigen: not known.

Sequencing was performed on PBMCs. This sequence was found in a woman aged 35 to 49 in good health and CMV-seropositive.

Written as DNA, the CDR3 is TGTGCCAGCAGCCCACTACTAGCGGGAGTAGGGAATGAGCAGTTCTTC. Its protein product is CASSPLLAGVGNEQFF. The gene calls are TRBV4-2 and TRBJ2-1, with 11 bases identical to TRBD2. The germline gives CDR1 LGHNA, CDR2 YNFKEQ. The CDR3 spans 16 residues. J lost 7 bases, V lost 4 bases, and 9 bases had no gene match.